The 5 T cell receptor beta chains in this list originate from one sample, sequenced in a study of OX40 agonist ivuxolimab in advanced cancers. Library preparation used the immunoSEQ multiplex PCR assay. Entries here come from immuneACCESS through TCRdb and include only in-frame sequences with V and J called. Some clones fail to appear in such tables; in the studies checked, an unresolved V gene covers under half of the shortfall, and the cause of the remainder is unknown. Here the sample has over 50,000 clones; around 91% occur a single time. Of the sample, over 15% falls within the top ten clones. Material: CD4+ or CD8+ T cells sorted from blood, obtained in a trial of the OX40 agonist ivuxolimab. These receptor sequences come from an adult with an advanced solid tumor such as melanoma, head and neck, liver or kidney cancer.

The CDR3 nucleotides are TGTGCCAGCAGCGAAACCTCAGGGGGCGCGGGATCACCCCTCCACTTT. Amino acids: CASSETSGGAGSPLHF. The rearrangement links TRBV9 to TRBJ1-6; 8 nucleotides match TRBD1. This CDR3 region has 16 residues. Unmatched junction bases numbered 12, after V lost 3 bases and J lost 10 bases. Germline V gene sequence: CDR1 SGDLS, CDR2 YYNGEE.

The V call is TRBV11-1, the J call TRBJ2-7; D perhaps matches TRBD1 (5 bases). This CDR3 contains 12 residues. V gave up 2 bases and J gave up 5 bases, with 7 bases separating them. In germline, CDR1 is SGHAT, CDR2 FQDESV (reference sequence). The CDR3 DNA follows: TGTGCCAGCAGCTTAAGGGGCAACGAGCAGTACTTC. Protein sequence: CASSLRGNEQYF.

The V call is TRBV11-3, the J call TRBJ1-1, with D perhaps matching TRBD1 (5 bases). The CDR3 sequence is 13 residues long. CDR1 is SGHNT and CDR2 is YENEEA in the germline V gene. The ends were cut back, 5 bases at V and 5 bases at J, with 12 bases in the middle. The CDR3 reads CASSLAGGTEAFF. Here the CDR3 DNA reads TGTGCCAGCAGCCTCGCGGGGGGAACTGAAGCTTTCTTT.

This chain connects TRBV27 to TRBJ2-3; 7 positions agree with TRBD2. This CDR3 spans 15 amino acids. V gave up 2 bases and J gave up 1 base; unmatched junction bases: 3. CDR1 is MNHEY, CDR2 SMNVEV, per germline (reference sequence). The CDR3 DNA reads TGTGCCAGCAGTTTAGAGGGAGGGGGCACAGATACGCAGTATTTT. Amino acid sequence: CASSLEGGGTDTQYF.

The V call is TRBV15, the J call TRBJ1-2; a possible D gene is TRBD1 (6 bases). This CDR3 has 13 residues. The V end was cut by 1 base, the J end by 10 bases, with 13 bases between. The germline gives CDR1 LNHNV, CDR2 YYDKDF (reference sequence). CDR3 in amino acids: CATSRGRQEDYTF. In DNA form, the CDR3 reads TGTGCCACCAGCAGAGGCAGACAGGAGGACTACACCTTC.